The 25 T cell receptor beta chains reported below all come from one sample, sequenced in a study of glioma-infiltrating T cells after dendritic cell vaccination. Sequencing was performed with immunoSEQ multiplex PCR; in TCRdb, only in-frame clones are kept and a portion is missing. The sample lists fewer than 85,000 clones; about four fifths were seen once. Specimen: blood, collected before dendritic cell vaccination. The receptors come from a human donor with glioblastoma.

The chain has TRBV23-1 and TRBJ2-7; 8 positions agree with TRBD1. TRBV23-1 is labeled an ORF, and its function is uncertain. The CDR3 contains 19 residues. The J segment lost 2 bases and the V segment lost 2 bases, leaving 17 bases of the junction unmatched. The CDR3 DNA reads TGCGCCAGCAGTCAACCGAACCGGGACAGGCCCTTTAAGACCTACGAGCAGTACGTC. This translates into CASSQPNRDRPFKTYEQYV.

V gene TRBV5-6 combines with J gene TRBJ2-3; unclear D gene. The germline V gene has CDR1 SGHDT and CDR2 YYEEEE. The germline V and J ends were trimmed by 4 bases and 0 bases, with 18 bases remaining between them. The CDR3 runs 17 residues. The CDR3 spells CASSRLRPGGSTDTQYF. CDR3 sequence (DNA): TGTGCCAGCAGCCGCCTTCGACCCGGCGGAAGCACAGATACGCAGTATTTT.

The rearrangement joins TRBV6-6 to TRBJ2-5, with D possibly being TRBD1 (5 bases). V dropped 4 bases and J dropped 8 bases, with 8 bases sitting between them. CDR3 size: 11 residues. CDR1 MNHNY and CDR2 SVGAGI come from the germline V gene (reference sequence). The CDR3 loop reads CASSSRETQYF. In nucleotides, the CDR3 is TGTGCCAGCAGTTCCAGGGAAACCCAGTACTTC.

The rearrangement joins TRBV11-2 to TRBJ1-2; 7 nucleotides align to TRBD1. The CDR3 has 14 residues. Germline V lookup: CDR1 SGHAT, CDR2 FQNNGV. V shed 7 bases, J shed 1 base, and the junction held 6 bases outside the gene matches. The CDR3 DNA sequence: TGTGCCAGCATACGGGACAGCCTTAACTATGGCTACACCTTC. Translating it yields CASIRDSLNYGYTF. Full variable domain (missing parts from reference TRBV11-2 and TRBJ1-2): EAGVAQSPRYKIIEKRQSVAFWCNPISGHATLYWYQQILGQGPKLLIQFQNNGVVDDSQLPKDRFSAERLKGVDSTLKIQPAKLEDSAVYLCASIRDSLNYGYTFGSGTRLTVV.

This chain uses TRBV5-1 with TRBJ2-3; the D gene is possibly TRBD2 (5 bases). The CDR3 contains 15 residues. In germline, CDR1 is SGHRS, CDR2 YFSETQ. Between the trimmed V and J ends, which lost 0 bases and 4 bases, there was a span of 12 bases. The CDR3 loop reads CASSLAGDVADTQYF. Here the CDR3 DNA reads TGCGCCAGCAGCTTGGCCGGGGATGTCGCAGATACGCAGTATTTT. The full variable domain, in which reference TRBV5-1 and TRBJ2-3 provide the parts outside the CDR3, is KAGVTQTPRYLIKTRGQQVTLSCSPISGHRSVSWYQQTPGQGLQFLFEYFSETQRNKGNFPGRFSGRQFSNSRSEMNVSTLELGDSALYLCASSLAGDVADTQYFGPGTRLTVL.

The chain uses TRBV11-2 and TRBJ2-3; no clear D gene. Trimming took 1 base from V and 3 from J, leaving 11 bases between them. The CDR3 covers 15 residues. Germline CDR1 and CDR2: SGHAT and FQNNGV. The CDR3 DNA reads TGTGCCAGCAGCTTAGTATCGAGTACGACAGATACGCAGTATTTT. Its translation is CASSLVSSTTDTQYF.

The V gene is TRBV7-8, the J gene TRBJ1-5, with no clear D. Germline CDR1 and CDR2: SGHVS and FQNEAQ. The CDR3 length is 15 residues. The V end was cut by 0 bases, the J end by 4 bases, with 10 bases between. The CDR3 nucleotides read TGTGCCAGCAGCTTAGCGCCGACATTGAATCAGCCCCAGCATTTT. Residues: CASSLAPTLNQPQHF.

The CDR3 DNA is TGTGCCAGCAGCTTAGGATCGGGACAGAGCTCCTACGAGCAGTACTTC. Encoded protein: CASSLGSGQSSYEQYF. V is TRBV7-2 and J is TRBJ2-7, with TRBD1 matching 7 bases. Per germline, CDR1 SGHTA and CDR2 FQGNSA. V lost 1 base and J lost 0; bases outside the gene matches: 6. The CDR3 contains 16 residues.

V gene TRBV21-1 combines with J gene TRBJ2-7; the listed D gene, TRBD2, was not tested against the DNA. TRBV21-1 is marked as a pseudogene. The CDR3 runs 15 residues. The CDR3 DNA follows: TGTGCCAGCAGCCTTCGGGGGGGTTTCTTGGTCGAGCAGTACGTC. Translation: CASSLRGGFLVEQYV.

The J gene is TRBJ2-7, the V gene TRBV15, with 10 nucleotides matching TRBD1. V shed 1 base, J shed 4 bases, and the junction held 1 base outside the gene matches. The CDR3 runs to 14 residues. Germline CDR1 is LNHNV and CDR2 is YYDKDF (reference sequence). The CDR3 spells CATSRVGQGYEQYF. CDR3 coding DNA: TGTGCCACCAGCAGAGTGGGACAGGGGTACGAGCAGTACTTC.

CDR3 nucleotides: TGTGCCAGCAGCTTAGTAGCACCCGGGGAGCTGTTTTTT. It specifies CASSLVAPGELFF. The chain is built from TRBV11-2 and TRBJ2-2; D is ambiguous. Trimming pared 1 base from V and 6 bases from J, leaving 6 bases between. Germline loops: CDR1 SGHAT, CDR2 FQNNGV. The CDR3 runs to 13 residues.

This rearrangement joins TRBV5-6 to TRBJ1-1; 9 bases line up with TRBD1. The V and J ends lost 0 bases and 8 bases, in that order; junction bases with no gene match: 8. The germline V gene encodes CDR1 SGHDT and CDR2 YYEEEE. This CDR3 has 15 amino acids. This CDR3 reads CASSLGQGGMREAFF. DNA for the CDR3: TGTGCCAGCAGCTTGGGACAGGGGGGTATGAGGGAAGCTTTCTTT. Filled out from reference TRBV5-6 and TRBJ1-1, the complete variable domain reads DAGVTQSPTHLIKTRGQQVTLRCSPKSGHDTVSWYQQALGQGPQFIFQYYEEEERQRGNFPDRFSGHQFPNYSSELNVNALLLGDSALYLCASSLGQGGMREAFFGQGTRLTVV.

The chain's CDR3 is CASSSGTSAFYEQYF. The CDR3 bases are TGTGCCAGCAGCTCCGGGACTTCGGCCTTCTACGAGCAGTACTTC. V and J are TRBV5-4 and TRBJ2-7, with TRBD2 as a possible D gene (6 bases). The CDR3 consists of 15 residues. V was cut by 3 bases and J by 3 bases, with 16 bases left in between. Germline V gene data show CDR1 as SGHNT and CDR2 as YYREEE (reference sequence).

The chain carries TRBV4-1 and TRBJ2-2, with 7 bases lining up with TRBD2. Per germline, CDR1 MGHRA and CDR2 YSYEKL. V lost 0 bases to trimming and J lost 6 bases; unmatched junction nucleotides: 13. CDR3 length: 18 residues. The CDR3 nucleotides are TGCGCCAGCAGCCAAGATCGAAGGGCGGGAGTGGTCGCCGGGGAGCTGTTTTTT. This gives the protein CASSQDRRAGVVAGELFF.

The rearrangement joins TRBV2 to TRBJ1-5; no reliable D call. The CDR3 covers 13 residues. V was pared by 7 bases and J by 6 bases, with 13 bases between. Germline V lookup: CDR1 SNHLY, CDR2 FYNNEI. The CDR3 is CASNTEGSQPQHF. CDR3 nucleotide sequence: TGTGCCAGCAACACGGAGGGTAGTCAGCCCCAGCATTTT. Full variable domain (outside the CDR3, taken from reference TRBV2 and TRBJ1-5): EPEVTQTPSHQVTQMGQEVILRCVPISNHLYFYWYRQILGQKVEFLVSFYNNEISEKSEIFDDQFSVERPDGSNFTLKIRSTKLEDSAMYFCASNTEGSQPQHFGDGTRLSIL.

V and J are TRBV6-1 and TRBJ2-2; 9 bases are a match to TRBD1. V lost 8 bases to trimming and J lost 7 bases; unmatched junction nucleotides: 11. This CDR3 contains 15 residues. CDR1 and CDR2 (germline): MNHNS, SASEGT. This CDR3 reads CASFRTGVNGGELFF. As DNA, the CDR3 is TGTGCCAGCTTCCGGACAGGGGTGAACGGCGGGGAGCTGTTTTTT.

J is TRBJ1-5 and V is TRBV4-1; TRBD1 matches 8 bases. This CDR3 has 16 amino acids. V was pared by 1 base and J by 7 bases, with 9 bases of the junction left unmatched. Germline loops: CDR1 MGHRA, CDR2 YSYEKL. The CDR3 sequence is CASSQAGTGFRQPQHF. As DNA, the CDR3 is TGCGCCAGCAGCCAAGCCGGGACAGGCTTTAGGCAGCCCCAGCATTTT.

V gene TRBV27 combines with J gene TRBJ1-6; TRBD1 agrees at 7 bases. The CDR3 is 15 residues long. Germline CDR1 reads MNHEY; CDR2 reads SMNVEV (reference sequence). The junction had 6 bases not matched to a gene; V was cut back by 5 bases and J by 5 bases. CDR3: CASSPNRGNNSPLHF. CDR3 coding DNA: TGTGCCAGCAGTCCCAACAGGGGAAATAATTCACCCCTCCACTTT.

The CDR3, as DNA: TGTGCCAGCACCCCGGGACAGGGTCGTCAAGAGACCCAGTACTTC. Its protein product is CASTPGQGRQETQYF. This chain links TRBV6-5 with TRBJ2-5; the match to TRBD1 covers 9 bases. V shed 7 bases, J shed 2 bases, and the junction held 8 bases outside the gene matches. This CDR3 region has 15 residues. CDR1 and CDR2 (germline): MNHEY, SVGAGI.

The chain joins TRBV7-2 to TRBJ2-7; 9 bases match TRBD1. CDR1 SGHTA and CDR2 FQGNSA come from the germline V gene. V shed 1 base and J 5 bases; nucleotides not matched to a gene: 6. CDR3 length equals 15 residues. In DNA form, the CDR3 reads TGTGCCAGCAGCTTAGAGGGACAGGGTATCGACGAGCAGTACTTC. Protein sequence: CASSLEGQGIDEQYF.

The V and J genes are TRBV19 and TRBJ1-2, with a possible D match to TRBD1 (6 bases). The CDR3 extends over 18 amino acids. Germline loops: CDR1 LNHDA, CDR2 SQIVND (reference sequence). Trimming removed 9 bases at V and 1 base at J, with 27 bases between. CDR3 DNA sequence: TGTGCCAGCAATCCCATAATTCTACAGGGAGCCTTTAACTATGGCTACACCTTC. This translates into CASNPIILQGAFNYGYTF.

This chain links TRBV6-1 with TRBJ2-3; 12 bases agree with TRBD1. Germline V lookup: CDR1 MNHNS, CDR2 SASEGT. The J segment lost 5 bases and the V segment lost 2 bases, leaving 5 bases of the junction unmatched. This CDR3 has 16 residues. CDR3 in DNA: TGTGCCAGCAGTGAATGGGGACAGGGGGCGAAAGATACGCAGTATTTT. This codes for CASSEWGQGAKDTQYF.

Here the CDR3 reads CSWGVDTEAFF. The DNA for the CDR3 is TGCAGCTGGGGGGTGGACACTGAAGCTTTCTTT. The V gene is TRBV29-1, the J gene TRBJ1-1, with a weak D call TRBD1 (5 bases). Trimming took off 8 bases at V and 3 bases at J, with 10 bases between the two ends. Germline loops: CDR1 SQVTM, CDR2 ANQGSEA. The CDR3 runs to 11 residues.

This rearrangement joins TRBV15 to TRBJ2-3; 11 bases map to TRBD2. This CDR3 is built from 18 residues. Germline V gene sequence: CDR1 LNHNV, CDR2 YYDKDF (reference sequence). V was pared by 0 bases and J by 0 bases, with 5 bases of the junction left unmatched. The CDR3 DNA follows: TGTGCCACCAGCAGAGACGGGACTAGCGGAAAAAGCACAGATACGCAGTATTTT. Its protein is CATSRDGTSGKSTDTQYF.

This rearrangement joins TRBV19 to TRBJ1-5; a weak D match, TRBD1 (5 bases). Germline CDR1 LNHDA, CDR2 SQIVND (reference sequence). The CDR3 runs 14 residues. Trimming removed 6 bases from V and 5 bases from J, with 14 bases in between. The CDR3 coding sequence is TGTGCCAGTAGCCCGGGGGAAAGGTATCAGCCCCAGCATTTT. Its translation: CASSPGERYQPQHF.